Following are 17 T cell receptor beta chains from one sample sequenced in a study of blood T cell repertoires in COVID-19. Using immunoSEQ multiplex PCR, the repertoire was profiled, and TCRdb retains in-frame clones only, with some absent. Of fewer than 500,000 clones listed, 70% to 90% are singletons. Material for sequencing was peripheral blood. The source is a woman younger than 45 with active or convalescent COVID-19.

The chain couples TRBV5-5 to TRBJ1-6, with D possibly matching TRBD1 (6 bases). CDR3 length: 17 amino acids. Germline CDR1 is SGHKS and CDR2 is YYEKEE (reference sequence). Trimming stripped 0 bases from V and 0 bases from J, with 10 bases between. This CDR3 reads CASSLDQGFSYNSPLHF. The CDR3 coding sequence is TGTGCCAGCAGCTTGGATCAGGGGTTCTCCTATAATTCACCCCTCCACTTT.

This chain connects TRBV7-9 to TRBJ1-1; D call uncertain. The CDR3 has 14 amino acids. Germline V gene data show CDR1 as SEHNR and CDR2 as FQNEAQ (reference sequence). V was trimmed by 1 base and J by 1 base, leaving 7 bases between them. CDR3 residues: CASSLGYSNTEAFF. Written as DNA, the CDR3 is TGTGCCAGCAGCTTAGGGTACTCGAACACTGAAGCTTTCTTT.

The chain is built from TRBV18 and TRBJ1-5; TRBD1 matches 12 bases. Germline-derived CDR1 and CDR2 are KGHSH and LQKENI. This CDR3 comprises 15 residues. V was clipped by 6 bases and J by 5 bases; unmatched bases: 5. CDR3 region: CASSAGQGADQPQHF. The DNA for the CDR3 is TGTGCCAGCTCTGCGGGACAGGGGGCCGATCAGCCCCAGCATTTT.

This chain joins TRBV2 and TRBJ2-5; 11 bases fit TRBD2. Trimming removed 7 bases from V and 1 base from J; junction bases left unmatched: 17. In germline, CDR1 is SNHLY, CDR2 FYNNEI. The length of the CDR3 is 19 residues. The CDR3 loop reads CASNGLAGGALLGQETQYF. The CDR3 nucleotides read TGTGCCAGCAATGGACTAGCGGGTGGTGCCTTGCTTGGCCAAGAGACCCAGTACTTC.

V usage is TRBV7-9 and J usage is TRBJ2-1; no clear D gene. Deletions cut 0 bases from V and 3 bases from J, with 3 bases between. CDR3 length: 13 amino acids. Germline V gives CDR1 SEHNR, CDR2 FQNEAQ (reference sequence). This CDR3 reads CASSLARYNEQFF. Written as DNA, the CDR3 is TGTGCCAGCAGCTTAGCCCGCTACAATGAGCAGTTCTTC.

This chain uses TRBV30 with TRBJ1-3; D unresolved. Deletions cut 1 base from V and 4 bases from J, with 8 bases between. This CDR3 comprises 13 residues. In germline, CDR1 is GTSNPN, CDR2 SVGIG (reference sequence). CDR3 DNA sequence: TGTGCCTGGAGTGCAATACAGGGAAACACCATATATTTT. This codes for CAWSAIQGNTIYF. Combining the CDR3 with reference TRBV30 and TRBJ1-3 gives the whole variable domain SQTIHQWPATLVQPVGSPLSLECTVEGTSNPNLYWYRQAAGRGLQLLFYSVGIGQISSEVPQNLSASRPQDRQFILSSKKLLLSDSGFYLCAWSAIQGNTIYFGEGSWLTVV.

In the case of this clone: A junction boundary mismatches the germline segment, possibly from a read error. This rearrangement joins TRBV2 to TRBJ2-7; TRBD1 aligns across 10 bases. Germline V gene data show CDR1 as SNHLY and CDR2 as FYNNEI. The CDR3 spans 15 residues. In DNA form, the CDR3 reads TGTGCCAGCAGAGAAGACAGGGGGCTCCGTAACGAGCAGTACTTC. Protein product: CASREDRGLRNEQYF.

This clone turned up a few times. This chain connects TRBV19 to TRBJ1-6, with a possible D match to TRBD1 (6 bases). V was clipped by 8 bases and J by 6 bases, with 14 bases between them. CDR3 length: 14 residues. Germline loops: CDR1 LNHDA, CDR2 SQIVND (reference sequence). The CDR3 DNA reads TGTGCCAGTGGCGGGGGCTACAGTAATTCACCCCTCCACTTT. As protein: CASGGGYSNSPLHF.

CDR3 loop: CASSVNPGQGSYEQYF. DNA of the CDR3: TGTGCCAGCAGCGTAAATCCGGGACAGGGCTCCTACGAGCAGTACTTC. The rearrangement links TRBV2 to TRBJ2-7, with 9 bases identical to TRBD1. CDR3 size: 16 residues. CDR1 SNHLY and CDR2 FYNNEI come from the germline V gene. J gave up 0 bases and V 6 bases, and 9 bases lay outside the gene matches.

The chain has TRBV3-1 (or the pseudogene TRBV3-2) and TRBJ1-1; no definite D call. CDR3 length: 12 residues. Trimming took off 0 bases at V and 9 bases at J, with 8 bases between the two ends. Germline CDR1 is LGHDT and CDR2 is YNNKEL (reference sequence). The CDR3 is CASSQDRVQAFF. The CDR3 nucleotides are TGTGCCAGCAGCCAAGACCGAGTTCAAGCTTTCTTT.

V usage is TRBV5-6 and J usage is TRBJ1-2; a weak D match, TRBD1 (6 bases). Trimming took 3 bases from V and 4 from J, leaving 16 bases between them. The CDR3 covers 15 residues. CDR1 is SGHDT and CDR2 is YYEEEE in the germline V gene. CDR3 loop: CASSSSDRTLYGYTF. The CDR3 DNA reads TGTGCCAGCAGCTCGTCCGACAGGACCCTCTATGGCTACACCTTC.

The V and J genes are TRBV3-1 (or the pseudogene TRBV3-2) and TRBJ2-5; D not resolved. Germline V lookup: CDR1 LGHDT, CDR2 YNNKEL (reference sequence). The V gene lost 0 bases and the J gene lost 2 bases, with 10 bases spanning the gap. This CDR3 spans 15 amino acids. CDR3 in amino acids: CASSQDLGVQETQYF. DNA for the CDR3: TGTGCCAGCAGCCAAGATCTCGGTGTACAAGAGACCCAGTACTTC.

V usage is TRBV7-4 and J usage is TRBJ2-7; 9 positions agree with TRBD1. The trim removed 1 base at V and 5 bases at J, leaving 6 bases unmatched. Germline V gives CDR1 SGHVT, CDR2 SQSDAQ. The CDR3 runs to 15 residues. DNA of the CDR3: TGTGCCAGCAGCTTAGTGGGGACAGGGCCCGACGAGCAGTACTTC. Protein: CASSLVGTGPDEQYF.

A few counts support this clone. The gene calls are TRBV5-4 and TRBJ2-7; D ambiguous. The CDR3 sequence is 14 residues long. The V gene lost 0 bases and the J gene lost 0 bases, with 7 bases spanning the gap. CDR1 is SGHNT and CDR2 is YYREEE in the germline V gene (reference sequence). The CDR3 sequence: CASSLETDSYEQYF. CDR3 coding DNA: TGTGCCAGCAGCTTGGAAACAGACTCCTACGAGCAGTACTTC.

The chain links TRBV7-9 to TRBJ1-5; perhaps TRBD1 as D (5 bases). Trimming removed 5 bases from V and 6 bases from J, with 14 bases in between. CDR1 SEHNR and CDR2 FQNEAQ come from the germline V gene (reference sequence). The CDR3 extends over 14 amino acids. CDR3 region: CASSPCSGGQPQHF. In DNA, the CDR3 is TGTGCCAGCAGCCCTTGCTCGGGGGGTCAGCCCCAGCATTTT.

This clone came up once. This chain joins TRBV6-5 and TRBJ1-2; possible D gene TRBD1, 6 bases. Germline V gene data show CDR1 as MNHEY and CDR2 as SVGAGI. The V end lost 0 bases, the J end lost 5 bases, and 13 bases lay between the germline ends. The CDR3 contains 15 residues. The CDR3 bases are TGTGCCAGCAGTTACTCGAACAGGGACCTTTATGGCTACACCTTC. This codes for CASSYSNRDLYGYTF.

This rearrangement joins TRBV11-1 to TRBJ2-3, with 13 bases matching TRBD2. Unmatched junction bases numbered 6, after V lost 5 bases and J lost 4 bases. Germline V gene data show CDR1 as SGHAT and CDR2 as FQDESV (reference sequence). This CDR3 has 16 residues. The CDR3 region is CASSPGTSGIADTQYF. DNA of the CDR3: TGTGCCAGCAGCCCGGGGACTAGCGGGATCGCAGATACGCAGTATTTT.